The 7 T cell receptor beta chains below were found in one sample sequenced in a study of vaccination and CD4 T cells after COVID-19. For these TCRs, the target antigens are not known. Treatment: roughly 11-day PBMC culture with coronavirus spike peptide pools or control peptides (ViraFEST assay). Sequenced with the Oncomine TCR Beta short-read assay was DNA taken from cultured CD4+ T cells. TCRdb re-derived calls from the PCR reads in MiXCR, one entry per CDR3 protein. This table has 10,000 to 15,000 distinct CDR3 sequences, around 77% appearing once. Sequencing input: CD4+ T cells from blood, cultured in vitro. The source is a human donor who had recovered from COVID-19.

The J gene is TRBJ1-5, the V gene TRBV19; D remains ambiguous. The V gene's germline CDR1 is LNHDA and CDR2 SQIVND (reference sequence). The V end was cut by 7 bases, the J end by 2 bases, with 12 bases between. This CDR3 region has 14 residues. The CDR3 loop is CASKLGLGNQPQHF. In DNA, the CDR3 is TGTGCCAGTAAGTTGGGGTTGGGCAATCAGCCCCAGCATTTT.

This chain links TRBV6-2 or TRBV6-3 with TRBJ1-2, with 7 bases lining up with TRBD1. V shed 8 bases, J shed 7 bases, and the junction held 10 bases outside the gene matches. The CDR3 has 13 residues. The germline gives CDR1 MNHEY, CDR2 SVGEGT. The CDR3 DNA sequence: TGTGCCAGCGGGGCGAGGGGGCGATCTGGCTACACCTTC. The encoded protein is CASGARGRSGYTF.

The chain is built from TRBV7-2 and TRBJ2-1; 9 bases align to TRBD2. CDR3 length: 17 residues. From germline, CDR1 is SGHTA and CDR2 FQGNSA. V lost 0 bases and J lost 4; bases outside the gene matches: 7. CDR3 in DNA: TGTGCCAGCAGCTTAGCGGTTAGCGGGAGTGTTTACAATGAGCAGTTCTTC. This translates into CASSLAVSGSVYNEQFF.

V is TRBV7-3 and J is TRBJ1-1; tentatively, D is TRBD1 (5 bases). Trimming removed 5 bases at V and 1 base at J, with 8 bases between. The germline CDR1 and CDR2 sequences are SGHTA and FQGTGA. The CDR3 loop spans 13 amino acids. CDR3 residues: CASSQGTNTEAFF. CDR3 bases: TGTGCCAGCAGCCAGGGTACGAACACTGAAGCTTTCTTT.

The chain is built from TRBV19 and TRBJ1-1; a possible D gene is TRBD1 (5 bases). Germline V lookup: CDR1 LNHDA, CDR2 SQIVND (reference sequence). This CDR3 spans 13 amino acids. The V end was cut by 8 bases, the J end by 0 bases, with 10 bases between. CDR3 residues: CASGTRLNTEAFF. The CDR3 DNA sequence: TGTGCCAGTGGGACCAGATTGAACACTGAAGCTTTCTTT.

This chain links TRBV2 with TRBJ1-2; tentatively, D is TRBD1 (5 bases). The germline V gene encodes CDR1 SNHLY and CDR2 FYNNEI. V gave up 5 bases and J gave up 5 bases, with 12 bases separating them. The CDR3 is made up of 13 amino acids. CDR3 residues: CASSRQGGYGYTF. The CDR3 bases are TGTGCCAGCAGTCGCCAGGGAGGGTATGGCTACACCTTC.

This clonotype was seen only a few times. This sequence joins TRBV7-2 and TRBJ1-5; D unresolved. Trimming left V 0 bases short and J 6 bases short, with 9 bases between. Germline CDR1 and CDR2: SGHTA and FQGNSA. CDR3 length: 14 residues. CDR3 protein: CASSLASKGQPQHF. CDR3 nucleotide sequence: TGTGCCAGCAGCTTAGCCTCGAAGGGTCAGCCCCAGCATTTT.